This T cell receptor beta chain was obtained from a study of vaccination and CD4 T cells after COVID-19. Oncomine TCR Beta short-read sequencing was applied to DNA from cultured CD4+ T cells. Genomic DNA was extracted from cultured CD4+ T cells. TCRdb recomputed calls from the PCR reads with MiXCR, one row per CDR3 protein. The sample carries fewer than 13,000 distinct CDR3 sequences, just under 30% recorded once. This CDR3 has 13 amino acids. Germline V gene lookup returns CDR1 LNHDA and CDR2 SQIVND (reference sequence). Trimming shortened V by 4 bases and J by 5 bases, and 11 bases separated the two germline ends. Comments on this clonotype: The antigen is undetermined.

Treatment in this sample: 10-day PBMC culture with coronavirus spike peptide pools or control peptides (ViraFEST assay). These CD4+ T cells came from an unexposed donor, sampled before the COVID-19 pandemic (2011-2018). The chain employs TRBV19 and TRBJ2-5, with D hard to call. Sample: CD4+ T cells from blood, cultured in vitro. The source of this sequence is a human donor in good health. The CDR3 is CASSTGVLETQYF. The CDR3 DNA sequence: TGTGCCAGTAGTACGGGTGTTTTGGAGACCCAGTACTTC.